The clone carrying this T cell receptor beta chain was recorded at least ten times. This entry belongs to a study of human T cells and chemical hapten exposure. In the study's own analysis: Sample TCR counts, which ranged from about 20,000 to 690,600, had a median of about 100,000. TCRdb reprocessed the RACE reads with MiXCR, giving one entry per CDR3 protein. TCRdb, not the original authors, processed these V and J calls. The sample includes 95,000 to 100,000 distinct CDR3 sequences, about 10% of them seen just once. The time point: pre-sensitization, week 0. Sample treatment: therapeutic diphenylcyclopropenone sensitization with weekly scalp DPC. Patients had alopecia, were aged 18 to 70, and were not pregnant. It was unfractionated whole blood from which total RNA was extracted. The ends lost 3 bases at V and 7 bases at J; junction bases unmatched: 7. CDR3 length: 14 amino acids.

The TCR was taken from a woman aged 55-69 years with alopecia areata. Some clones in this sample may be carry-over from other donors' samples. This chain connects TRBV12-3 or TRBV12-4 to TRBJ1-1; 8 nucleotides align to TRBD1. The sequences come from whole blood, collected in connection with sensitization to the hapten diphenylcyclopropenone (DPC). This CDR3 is CASSFSGGADEAFF. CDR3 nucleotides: TGTGCCAGCAGTTTTTCAGGGGGCGCGGATGAAGCTTTCTTT.